A selection of T cell receptor beta chains follows, all from one sample in a study of T cell responses to AZD1222 COVID-19 vaccine. Clones were read by immunoSEQ multiplex PCR, and TCRdb kept only the in-frame ones, dropping some. The sample lists some 150,000 clones; roughly 88% were seen once. The starting material was peripheral blood, obtained on day 0 of AZD1222 vaccination. The origin of the receptors is an adult in good health. The CDR3 runs from the conserved cysteine through the conserved F or W. D genes are given only for firm matches. Clone size is shown for a subset of rows, as once, few, many or a class of expanded clone.

D gene: .; J gene: TRBJ1-5; V gene: TRBV27; clone size: .; CDR3 protein: CASSSQGFRNQPQHF; CDR3 DNA: TGTGCCAGCAGTTCACAGGGATTTCGCAATCAGCCCCAGCATTTT
D gene: .; J gene: TRBJ1-3; V gene: TRBV4-2; clone size: once; CDR3 protein: CASSQARNTIYF; CDR3 DNA: TGTGCCAGCAGCCAGGCCCGAAACACCATATATTTT
D gene: .; J gene: TRBJ1-2; V gene: TRBV14; clone size: .; CDR3 protein: CASSQPFPPYGYTF; CDR3 DNA: TGTGCCAGCAGCCAGCCGTTCCCGCCCTATGGCTACACCTTC
D gene: .; J gene: TRBJ2-5; V gene: TRBV7-9; clone size: .; CDR3 protein: CASSLDLSETQYF; CDR3 DNA: TGTGCCAGCAGCTTAGATTTATCAGAGACCCAGTACTTC
D gene: .; J gene: TRBJ1-1; V gene: TRBV5-1; clone size: .; CDR3 protein: CASSPTGNTEAFF; CDR3 DNA: TGCGCCAGCAGCCCTACAGGGAACACTGAAGCTTTCTTT
D gene: .; J gene: TRBJ1-4; V gene: TRBV4-3; clone size: few; CDR3 protein: CASSQDGIYATNEKLFF; CDR3 DNA: TGCGCCAGCAGCCAAGATGGGATTTATGCAACTAATGAAAAACTGTTTTTT
D gene: .; J gene: TRBJ1-1; V gene: TRBV19; clone size: .; CDR3 protein: CASSRETEAFF; CDR3 DNA: TGTGCCAGTAGTAGGGAGACTGAAGCTTTCTTT
D gene: TRBD1; J gene: TRBJ2-7; V gene: TRBV7-2; clone size: .; CDR3 protein: CASSLGPGGEQYF; CDR3 DNA: TGTGCCAGCAGCTTAGGCCCAGGGGGAGAGCAGTACTTC
D gene: .; J gene: TRBJ2-2; V gene: TRBV3-1/TRBV3-2; clone size: .; CDR3 protein: CASSRGVSNTGELFF; CDR3 DNA: TGTGCCAGCAGCCGAGGGGTTTCGAACACCGGGGAGCTGTTTTTT
D gene: TRBD1; J gene: TRBJ1-6; V gene: TRBV7-3; clone size: few; CDR3 protein: CASSQGANSPLHF; CDR3 DNA: TGTGCCAGCAGCCAGGGGGCTAATTCACCCCTCCACTTT
D gene: .; J gene: TRBJ2-7; V gene: TRBV6-5; clone size: .; CDR3 protein: CASPGMQYEQYF; CDR3 DNA: TGTGCCAGCCCAGGGATGCAGTACGAGCAGTACTTC
D gene: .; J gene: TRBJ1-1; V gene: TRBV15; clone size: .; CDR3 protein: CATSRDPNAEAFF; CDR3 DNA: TGTGCCACCAGCAGAGATCCGAATGCTGAAGCTTTCTTT
D gene: .; J gene: TRBJ1-1; V gene: TRBV6-5; clone size: .; CDR3 protein: CASSYGFIEGTEAFF; CDR3 DNA: TGTGCCAGCAGTTACGGTTTTATTGAGGGCACTGAAGCTTTCTTT
D gene: TRBD1; J gene: TRBJ2-2; V gene: TRBV2; clone size: .; CDR3 protein: CASSGRQGNTGELFF; CDR3 DNA: TGTGCCAGCAGTGGCCGACAGGGAAACACCGGGGAGCTGTTTTTT
D gene: TRBD1; J gene: TRBJ1-6; V gene: TRBV5-1; clone size: .; CDR3 protein: CASSPSTGVSPLHF; CDR3 DNA: TGCGCCAGCAGCCCATCGACAGGGGTTTCACCCCTCCACTTT
D gene: TRBD1; J gene: TRBJ1-2; V gene: TRBV3-1/TRBV3-2; clone size: few; CDR3 protein: CASKGTAHGYTF; CDR3 DNA: TGTGCCAGCAAAGGGACAGCTCATGGCTACACCTTC
D gene: .; J gene: TRBJ1-2; V gene: TRBV18; clone size: .; CDR3 protein: CASSPQLRLGYGYTF; CDR3 DNA: TGTGCCAGCTCACCGCAACTGAGACTTGGGTATGGCTACACCTTC
D gene: TRBD2; J gene: TRBJ2-3; V gene: TRBV4-2; clone size: .; CDR3 protein: CASSQEPQRGEGDTQYF; CDR3 DNA: TGTGCCAGCAGCCAAGAGCCCCAGCGGGGGGAAGGAGATACGCAGTATTTT
D gene: .; J gene: TRBJ2-1; V gene: TRBV11-2; clone size: .; CDR3 protein: CASSLAYDGEQFF; CDR3 DNA: TGTGCCAGCAGCTTAGCCTATGACGGTGAGCAGTTCTTC
D gene: TRBD1; J gene: TRBJ1-1; V gene: TRBV6-4; clone size: .; CDR3 protein: CATPTGGDTEAFF; CDR3 DNA: TGTGCCACCCCGACAGGGGGGGATACTGAAGCTTTCTTT
D gene: .; J gene: TRBJ2-7; V gene: TRBV27; clone size: .; CDR3 protein: CASTSTSRGASYEQYF; CDR3 DNA: TGTGCCAGCACTAGTACTTCTCGGGGGGCCTCCTACGAGCAGTACTTC
D gene: .; J gene: TRBJ2-3; V gene: TRBV4-1; clone size: .; CDR3 protein: CASSQVGRISTDTQYF; CDR3 DNA: TGCGCCAGCAGCCAAGTCGGGCGGATAAGCACAGATACGCAGTATTTT
D gene: .; J gene: TRBJ1-1; V gene: TRBV5-1; clone size: .; CDR3 protein: CASRFKLTGTGAFF; CDR3 DNA: TGCGCCAGCAGATTTAAGCTCACCGGGACTGGAGCTTTCTTT
D gene: .; J gene: TRBJ2-7; V gene: TRBV11-1; clone size: .; CDR3 protein: CASSLRTGLTYEQYF; CDR3 DNA: TGTGCCAGCAGCTTAAGAACAGGTCTCACCTACGAGCAGTACTTC
D gene: .; J gene: TRBJ1-6; V gene: TRBV5-8; clone size: .; CDR3 protein: CASSNGPNNSPLHF; CDR3 DNA: TGTGCCAGCAGCAATGGACCGAATAATTCACCCCTCCACTTT
D gene: .; J gene: TRBJ1-5; V gene: TRBV6-6; clone size: .; CDR3 protein: CASSQPSRSLGDQPQHF; CDR3 DNA: TGTGCCAGCAGTCAACCTTCCAGGTCCCTGGGGGATCAGCCCCAGCATTTT
D gene: TRBD1; J gene: TRBJ1-1; V gene: TRBV4-1; clone size: .; CDR3 protein: CASSQGRQGLTAMNTEAFF; CDR3 DNA: TGCGCCAGCAGCCAGGGTAGACAGGGCCTTACCGCCATGAACACTGAAGCTTTCTTT
D gene: TRBD1; J gene: TRBJ1-2; V gene: TRBV3-1/TRBV3-2; clone size: .; CDR3 protein: CASSQVSRGRGRGIYGYTF; CDR3 DNA: TGTGCCAGCAGCCAAGTTTCAAGGGGCAGGGGGCGCGGTATCTATGGCTACACCTTC
D gene: .; J gene: TRBJ2-3; V gene: TRBV19; clone size: .; CDR3 protein: CASRREDTQYF; CDR3 DNA: TGTGCCAGCCGGCGGGAAGATACGCAGTATTTT
D gene: TRBD1; J gene: TRBJ2-2; V gene: TRBV18; clone size: .; CDR3 protein: CASSPTGTGLAGELFF; CDR3 DNA: TGTGCCAGCTCACCAACCGGGACAGGCCTCGCCGGGGAGCTGTTTTTT
D gene: .; J gene: TRBJ1-2; V gene: TRBV3-1/TRBV3-2; clone size: .; CDR3 protein: CASRTDGTFYGYTF; CDR3 DNA: TGTGCCAGCCGGACGGACGGGACTTTCTATGGCTACACCTTC
D gene: .; J gene: TRBJ2-7; V gene: TRBV18; clone size: .; CDR3 protein: CASSRTDEQYF; CDR3 DNA: TGTGCCAGCTCACGGACAGATGAGCAGTACTTC
D gene: .; J gene: TRBJ2-7; V gene: TRBV6-2/TRBV6-3; clone size: .; CDR3 protein: CASSLDSPEQYF; CDR3 DNA: TGTGCCAGCAGCCTTGACAGCCCTGAGCAGTACTTC
D gene: .; J gene: TRBJ2-5; V gene: TRBV9; clone size: .; CDR3 protein: CASSVGPASQETQYF; CDR3 DNA: TGTGCCAGCAGCGTAGGACCCGCGAGCCAAGAGACCCAGTACTTC
D gene: TRBD2; J gene: TRBJ2-5; V gene: TRBV7-3; clone size: .; CDR3 protein: CASSPRLAGAETQYF; CDR3 DNA: TGTGCCAGCAGCCCCCGACTAGCGGGGGCAGAGACCCAGTACTTC
D gene: .; J gene: TRBJ2-5; V gene: TRBV5-1; clone size: once; CDR3 protein: CASQLQGGMEETQYF; CDR3 DNA: TGCGCCAGCCAATTGCAGGGGGGTATGGAAGAGACCCAGTACTTC
D gene: .; J gene: TRBJ2-7; V gene: TRBV5-1; clone size: .; CDR3 protein: CASSPSSFYEQYF; CDR3 DNA: TGCGCCAGCTCGCCAAGCAGTTTCTACGAGCAGTACTTC
D gene: .; J gene: TRBJ2-7; V gene: TRBV5-1; clone size: .; CDR3 protein: CASSPEPYEQYF; CDR3 DNA: TGCGCCAGCAGCCCCGAGCCCTACGAGCAGTACTTC
D gene: .; J gene: TRBJ2-3; V gene: TRBV7-3; clone size: .; CDR3 protein: CASSPGTTSTDTQYF; CDR3 DNA: TGTGCCAGCAGCCCCGGGACAACAAGCACAGATACGCAGTATTTT
D gene: .; J gene: TRBJ2-7; V gene: TRBV7-2; clone size: .; CDR3 protein: CASSPFGGEQYF; CDR3 DNA: TGTGCCAGCAGCCCCTTCGGCGGCGAGCAGTACTTC
D gene: .; J gene: TRBJ2-5; V gene: TRBV29-1; clone size: .; CDR3 protein: CSVGQETQYF; CDR3 DNA: TGCAGCGTTGGACAGGAGACCCAGTACTTC
D gene: .; J gene: TRBJ1-5; V gene: TRBV2; clone size: few; CDR3 protein: CASSGIGRTSNQPQHF; CDR3 DNA: TGTGCCAGCAGTGGAATCGGACGGACTAGCAATCAGCCCCAGCATTTT
D gene: TRBD2; J gene: TRBJ2-1; V gene: TRBV29-1; clone size: .; CDR3 protein: CSVQTGGLPFF; CDR3 DNA: TGCAGCGTTCAGACGGGGGGGCTGCCGTTCTTC
D gene: .; J gene: TRBJ1-5; V gene: TRBV6-6; clone size: .; CDR3 protein: CASSYATGELKHF; CDR3 DNA: TGTGCCAGCAGTTACGCGACAGGAGAACTAAAGCATTTT
D gene: TRBD1; J gene: TRBJ1-3; V gene: TRBV7-2; clone size: .; CDR3 protein: CASSSTQGASGNTIYF; CDR3 DNA: TGTGCCAGCAGCTCTACTCAGGGGGCATCTGGAAACACCATATATTTT